The 8 T cell receptor beta chains listed next were all sequenced from one sample in a study of monozygotic twins with inflammatory bowel disease. TCRdb derives one entry per CDR3 protein from the 5' RACE reads, leaving out DNA. The table lists roughly 160,000 distinct CDR3 sequences. Material for sequencing was blood. The receptors here all came from a human donor with ulcerative colitis or Crohn's disease, or a healthy co-twin of an affected twin (not recorded which).

CDR3 loop: CAWSAVPSGVEQFF. This chain connects TRBV30 to TRBJ2-1; the D call of TRBD2 rests on TCRdb alone, since no DNA is present to check it. The CDR3 is 14 amino acids. Germline CDR1 is GTSNPN and CDR2 is SVGIG (reference sequence).

The chain employs TRBV10-3 and TRBJ2-1; TCRdb reports TRBD2, a call that lacks DNA to check it against. CDR1 and CDR2 from the germline V gene are ENHRY and SYGVKD. The CDR3 runs 14 residues. The CDR3 is CAILQGREGSEQFF.

This chain uses TRBV5-5 with TRBJ1-1; the TRBD1 assignment by TCRdb is unverifiable without DNA. Germline V gene data show CDR1 as SGHKS and CDR2 as YYEKEE (reference sequence). This CDR3 is built from 13 residues. CDR3: CASSFPGSTEAFF.

The chain links TRBV5-1 to TRBJ1-2; the D gene TCRdb calls, TRBD1, cannot be checked with no DNA. Germline CDR1 reads SGHRS; CDR2 reads YFSETQ. The CDR3 totals 16 residues. The CDR3 region is CASSLAMDRVNYGYTF.

The CDR3 sequence: CASSSDRGVGQYF. V gene TRBV5-1 combines with J gene TRBJ2-7; lacking DNA, the TRBD1 call made by TCRdb goes unchecked. Germline V gene sequence: CDR1 SGHRS, CDR2 YFSETQ. This CDR3 region has 13 residues. The whole variable domain, remainder taken from reference TRBV5-1 and TRBJ2-7, is KAGVTQTPRYLIKTRGQQVTLSCSPISGHRSVSWYQQTPGQGLQFLFEYFSETQRNKGNFPGRFSGRQFSNSRSEMNVSTLELGDSALYLCASSSDRGVGQYFGPGTRLTVT.

The chain couples TRBV7-2 to TRBJ1-5; the D call from TCRdb, TRBD1, cannot be confirmed without DNA. There are 15 residues in the CDR3. Germline lookup yields CDR1 SGHTA and CDR2 FQGNSA. CDR3 protein: CASSFSGTVGQPQHF.

CDR3 sequence: CATRLAGGGTDTQYF. The J gene is TRBJ2-3, the V gene TRBV15; TCRdb outputs TRBD2, but without DNA this stays unchecked. CDR3 size: 15 residues. The germline V gene encodes CDR1 LNHNV and CDR2 YYDKDF (reference sequence). Full variable domain (rest looked up from reference TRBV15 and TRBJ2-3): DAMVIQNPRYQVTQFGKPVTLSCSQTLNHNVMYWYQQKSSQAPKLLFHYYDKDFNNEADTPDNFQSRRPNTSFCFLDIRSPGLGDTAMYLCATRLAGGGTDTQYFGPGTRLTVL.

The J gene is TRBJ2-1, the V gene TRBV25-1; TCRdb reports TRBD1, a call that lacks DNA to check it against. The CDR3 length is 15 residues. Germline V gene data show CDR1 as MGHDK and CDR2 as SYGVNS. The CDR3 reads CASSASGTGNNEQFF.